The 12 T cell receptor beta chains below come from one sample, sequenced in a study of CD8+ T cells in alopecia areata. Treatment noted: oral pan-JAK inhibitor, 5-10 mg twice daily. Extraction and reverse transcription of RNA yielded cDNA as the sequencing template. Sequencing used immunoSEQ multiplex PCR; TCRdb keeps in-frame clones, though not all of them. The profile covers more than 200,000 clones, with 40% to 55% appearing a single time and about 2.6% taken by the ten largest. Here the sequenced sample was CD4+ T cells sorted from blood, taken at approximately week 39, from a patient treated with tofacitinib. Receptor source: a human donor with alopecia areata.

The V call is TRBV29-1, the J call TRBJ2-5; maybe TRBD1 (6 bases). Germline V gene sequence: CDR1 SQVTM, CDR2 ANQGSEA. V was shortened by 5 bases and J by 5 bases, with 9 bases between the two germline ends. This CDR3 is 11 amino acids long. The CDR3 loop is CSVQGLETQYF. The CDR3 DNA reads as TGCAGCGTTCAGGGGCTGGAGACCCAGTACTTC.

This clone was found a few times. V gene TRBV15 combines with J gene TRBJ2-2; D unclear. In germline, CDR1 is LNHNV, CDR2 YYDKDF (reference sequence). The germline V and J ends were trimmed by 1 base and 6 bases, with 12 bases remaining between them. This CDR3 contains 15 residues. DNA for the CDR3: TGTGCCACCAGCAGAGTCAGCTCGGGCGCCGGGGAGCTGTTTTTT. Amino acids: CATSRVSSGAGELFF.

The rearrangement uses TRBV27 and TRBJ2-7, with 8 bases that match TRBD2. V trimming: 6 bases; J trimming: 2 bases; junction bases outside the gene matches: 6. This CDR3 is built from 14 residues. Per the germline V gene, CDR1 is MNHEY and CDR2 is SMNVEV (reference sequence). This chain's CDR3 is CASRPLAGPYEQYF. The CDR3 nucleotides read TGTGCCAGCAGGCCTCTAGCGGGTCCCTACGAGCAGTACTTC.

The chain uses TRBV25-1 and TRBJ1-2; D unclear. Deletions cut 1 base from V and 3 bases from J, with 6 bases between. CDR3 length: 13 amino acids. Germline CDR1 reads MGHDK; CDR2 reads SYGVNS. In DNA, the CDR3 is TGTGCCAGCAGTGAATTCGCCGACTATGGCTACACCTTC. Protein product: CASSEFADYGYTF.

This chain joins TRBV5-1 and TRBJ2-3, with D uncertain. This CDR3 has 12 amino acids. CDR1 SGHRS and CDR2 YFSETQ come from the germline V gene. Trimming left V 7 bases short and J 0 bases short, with 6 bases between. CDR3 nucleotide sequence: TGCGCCAGCGGGGATAGCACAGATACGCAGTATTTT. Residues: CASGDSTDTQYF.

This chain connects TRBV6-5 to TRBJ2-5, with D hard to call. The CDR3 consists of 14 residues. Germline CDR1 and CDR2: MNHEY and SVGAGI. Trimming shortened V by 5 bases and J by 4 bases, and 14 bases separated the two germline ends. CDR3 amino acids: CASSPSLTRETQYF. The CDR3 nucleotides are TGTGCCAGCAGTCCAAGCCTGACTCGAGAGACCCAGTACTTC.

This clone has only a few counts. This rearrangement joins TRBV5-1 to TRBJ1-1, with a weak D call TRBD1 (6 bases). Germline V CDR1 and CDR2: SGHRS, YFSETQ. CDR3 length: 15 residues. The V end was cut by 2 bases, the J end by 4 bases, with 15 bases between. This CDR3 reads CASSFGLQGSTEAFF. Written as DNA, the CDR3 is TGCGCCAGCAGCTTCGGCCTACAGGGTAGCACTGAAGCTTTCTTT.

The genes are TRBV30 and TRBJ2-7; D is perhaps TRBD2 (6 bases). There are 11 residues in the CDR3. The germline gives CDR1 GTSNPN, CDR2 SVGIG (reference sequence). Trimming left V 2 bases short and J 5 bases short, with 7 bases between. CDR3 nucleotide sequence: TGTGCCTGGAGTAGGGAGGACGAGCAGTACTTC. Protein: CAWSREDEQYF.

On this clone: At the DNA level, this CDR3 is encoded by other sequences in the same sample as well. CDR3 region: CAWSADRAYEQYF. The CDR3 DNA reads as TGTGCCTGGAGTGCGGACAGGGCTTACGAGCAGTACTTC. This rearrangement joins TRBV30 to TRBJ2-7, with 8 bases lining up with TRBD1. J was trimmed by 4 bases and V by 1 base; bases with no gene match: 3. The CDR3 is made up of 13 amino acids. Germline V gene sequence: CDR1 GTSNPN, CDR2 SVGIG (reference sequence).

This clone was found a few times. The V call is TRBV14, the J call TRBJ2-1, with D hard to call. The CDR3 runs 17 residues. Germline lookup yields CDR1 SGHDN and CDR2 FVKESK. V was shortened by 1 base and J by 0 bases, with 13 bases between the two germline ends. The CDR3 nucleotides read TGTGCCAGCAGCCAAGTAGAAGGCAGCCGCTCCTACAATGAGCAGTTCTTC. Translating it yields CASSQVEGSRSYNEQFF.

The chain has TRBV19 and TRBJ2-3, with 7 bases identical to TRBD1. Germline values: CDR1 LNHDA, CDR2 SQIVND (reference sequence). CDR3 length equals 15 residues. V lost 5 bases and J lost 2; bases outside the gene matches: 7. The CDR3, as DNA: TGTGCCAGTAGTGCTGCCGGGACAGTCACAGATACGCAGTATTTT. Translating it yields CASSAAGTVTDTQYF.

This clone appeared a few times. The chain is built from TRBV30 and TRBJ1-1, with D tentatively TRBD1 (6 bases). This CDR3 contains 12 residues. The V gene lost 0 bases and the J gene lost 10 bases, with 12 bases spanning the gap. The V gene's germline CDR1 is GTSNPN and CDR2 SVGIG (reference sequence). CDR3 residues: CAWSVGRGRAFF. Here the CDR3 DNA reads TGTGCCTGGAGTGTCGGCCGGGGGCGAGCTTTCTTT.